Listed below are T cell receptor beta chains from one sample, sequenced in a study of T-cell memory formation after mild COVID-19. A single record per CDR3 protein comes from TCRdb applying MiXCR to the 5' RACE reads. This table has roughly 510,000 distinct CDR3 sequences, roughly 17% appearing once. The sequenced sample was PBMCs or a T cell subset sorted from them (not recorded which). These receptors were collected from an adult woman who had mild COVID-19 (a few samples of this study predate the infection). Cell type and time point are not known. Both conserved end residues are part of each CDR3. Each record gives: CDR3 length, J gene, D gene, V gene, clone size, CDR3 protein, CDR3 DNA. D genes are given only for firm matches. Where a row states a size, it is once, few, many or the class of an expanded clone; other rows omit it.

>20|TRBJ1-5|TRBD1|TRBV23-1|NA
CASSQRAPPAAGQGYQPQHF
TGCGCCAGCAGTCAAAGGGCTCCCCCAGCCGCAGGACAGGGGTATCAGCCCCAGCATTTT
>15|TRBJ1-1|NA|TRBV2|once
CASSEGRAGNTEAFF
TGTGCCAGCAGTGAGGGACGCGCAGGTAACACTGAAGCTTTCTTT
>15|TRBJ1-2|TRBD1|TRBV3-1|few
CASSAGGPLNYGYTF
TGTGCCAGCAGCGCAGGGGGGCCCCTTAACTATGGCTACACCTTC
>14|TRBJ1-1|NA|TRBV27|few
CASSLKLGNTEAFF
TGTGCCAGCAGTTTAAAGCTAGGGAACACTGAAGCTTTCTTT
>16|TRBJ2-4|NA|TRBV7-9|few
CASSGSLSRTKNIQYF
TGTGCCAGCAGCGGGAGTCTCTCGAGGACCAAAAACATTCAGTACTTC
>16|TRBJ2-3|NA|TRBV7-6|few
CASSPPGRGPTDTQYF
TGTGCCAGCAGCCCGCCAGGGCGGGGGCCCACAGATACGCAGTATTTT
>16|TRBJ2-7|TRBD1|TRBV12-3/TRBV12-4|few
CASSYGSGTAYYEQYF
TGTGCCAGCAGTTACGGCTCCGGGACAGCCTACTACGAGCAGTACTTC
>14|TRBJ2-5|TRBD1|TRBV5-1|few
CASSPGQPAETQYF
TGCGCCAGCAGCCCGGGACAGCCGGCGGAGACCCAGTACTTC
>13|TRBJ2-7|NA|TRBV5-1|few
CASSPREPYEQYF
TGCGCCAGCAGCCCCCGGGAACCCTACGAGCAGTACTTC
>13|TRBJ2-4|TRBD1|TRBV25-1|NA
CASSVQGADIQYF
TGTGCCAGCAGTGTGCAGGGGGCTGACATTCAGTACTTC
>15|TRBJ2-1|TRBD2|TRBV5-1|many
CASSFAGGPRNEQFF
TGCGCCAGCAGCTTCGCGGGGGGGCCGAGGAATGAGCAGTTCTTC
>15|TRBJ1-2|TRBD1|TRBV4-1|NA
CASSQRAQGAGGYTF
TGCGCCAGCAGCCAAAGAGCGCAGGGGGCAGGCGGCTACACCTTC
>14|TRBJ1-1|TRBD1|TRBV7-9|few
CASQDPGQRTEAFF
TGTGCCAGCCAAGACCCGGGACAGAGAACTGAAGCTTTCTTT
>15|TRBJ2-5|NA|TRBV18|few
CASSPPTEVQETQYF
TGTGCCAGCTCACCCCCGACAGAAGTCCAAGAGACCCAGTACTTC
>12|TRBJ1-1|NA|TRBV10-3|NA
CAISEKEAGAFF
TGTGCCATCAGTGAGAAAGAGGCAGGAGCTTTCTTT
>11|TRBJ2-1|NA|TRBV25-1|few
CASTVYNEQFF
TGTGCCAGCACCGTTTACAATGAGCAGTTCTTC
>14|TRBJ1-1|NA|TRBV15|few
CATSSRMMNTEAFF
TGTGCCACCAGCAGCAGGATGATGAACACTGAAGCTTTCTTT
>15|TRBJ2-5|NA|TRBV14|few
CASSQALTPGETQYF
TGTGCCAGCAGCCAAGCTCTAACCCCGGGAGAGACCCAGTACTTC
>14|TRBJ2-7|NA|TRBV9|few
CASSVTGLSYEQYF
TGTGCCAGCAGCGTGACGGGACTCTCCTACGAGCAGTACTTC
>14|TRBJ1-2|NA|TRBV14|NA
CASSQEGPLYGYTF
TGTGCCAGCAGCCAAGAGGGCCCTCTCTATGGCTACACCTTC
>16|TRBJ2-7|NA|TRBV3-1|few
CASTSEGDLYSYEQYF
TGTGCCAGCACCTCCGAGGGGGACCTATACTCCTACGAGCAGTACTTC
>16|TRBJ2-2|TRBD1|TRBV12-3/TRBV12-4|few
CASSIRTGGLTGELFF
TGTGCCAGCAGTATCCGGACAGGGGGACTAACCGGGGAGCTGTTTTTT
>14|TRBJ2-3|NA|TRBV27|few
CASRQRTSTDTQYF
TGTGCCAGCAGGCAGCGCACTAGCACAGATACGCAGTATTTT
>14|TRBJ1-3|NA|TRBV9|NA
CASSDLRPGNTIYF
TGTGCCAGCAGCGATTTACGGCCTGGAAACACCATATATTTT
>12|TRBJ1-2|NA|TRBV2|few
CASTRAAYGYTF
TGTGCCAGCACTAGGGCGGCCTATGGCTACACCTTC
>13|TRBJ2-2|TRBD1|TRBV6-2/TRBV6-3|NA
CASSYSVDRGLFF
TGTGCCAGCAGTTACTCGGTGGACAGGGGGCTGTTTTTT
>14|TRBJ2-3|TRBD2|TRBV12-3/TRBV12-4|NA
CASTLTSGTDTQYF
TGTGCCAGCACTTTGACTAGCGGCACAGATACGCAGTATTTT
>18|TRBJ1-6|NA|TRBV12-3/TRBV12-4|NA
CASSLANYGLPDNSPLHF
TGTGCCAGCAGTTTAGCGAATTATGGGCTACCGGATAATTCACCCCTCCACTTT
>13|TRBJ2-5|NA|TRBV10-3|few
CAIRSGDQETQYF
TGTGCCATCAGGAGTGGGGACCAAGAGACCCAGTACTTC
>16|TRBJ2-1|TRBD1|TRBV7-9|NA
CASSLEGRGPFNEQFF
TGTGCCAGCAGCTTAGAGGGCAGGGGGCCCTTTAATGAGCAGTTCTTC
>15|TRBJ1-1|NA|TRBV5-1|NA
CASSSTPGVNTEAFF
TGCGCCAGCAGCTCCACCCCGGGGGTGAACACTGAAGCTTTCTTT
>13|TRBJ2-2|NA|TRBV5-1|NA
CASSLGLLSQLFF
TGCGCCAGCAGCTTGGGACTCCTCTCGCAGCTGTTTTTT
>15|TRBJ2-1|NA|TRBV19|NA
CASSYSSQGRDEQFF
TGTGCCAGTAGTTACTCCAGCCAGGGGCGGGATGAGCAGTTCTTC
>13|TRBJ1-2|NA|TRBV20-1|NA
CSARFGQDYGYTF
TGCAGTGCTAGATTCGGACAAGATTATGGCTACACCTTC
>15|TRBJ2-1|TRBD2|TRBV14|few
CASGSTSGGYNEQFF
TGTGCCAGCGGATCCACTAGCGGGGGATATAATGAGCAGTTCTTC
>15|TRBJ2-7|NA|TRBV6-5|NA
CASSYRGSLSYEQYF
TGTGCCAGCAGTTATCGGGGTAGCCTCTCCTACGAGCAGTACTTC
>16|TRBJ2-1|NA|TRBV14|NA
CASSRDSTIAGNEQFF
TGTGCCAGCAGTCGGGACTCGACCATAGCCGGGAATGAGCAGTTCTTC
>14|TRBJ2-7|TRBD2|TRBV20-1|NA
CSARVSGGPAQQYF
TGCAGTGCTAGGGTTAGCGGGGGGCCAGCCCAGCAGTACTTC
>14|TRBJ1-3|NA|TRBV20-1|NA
CSARGDRSGNTIYF
TGCAGTGCTAGAGGCGACAGGTCTGGAAACACCATATATTTT
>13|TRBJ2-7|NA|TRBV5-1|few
CASSLRGIYEQYF
TGCGCCAGCAGCTTGAGGGGAATCTACGAGCAGTACTTC
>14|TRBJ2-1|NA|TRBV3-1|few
CASSQVGSYNEQFF
TGTGCCAGCAGCCAAGTAGGTAGCTACAATGAGCAGTTCTTC
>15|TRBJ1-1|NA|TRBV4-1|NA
CASSLKQGGNTEAFF
TGCGCCAGCAGCCTTAAACAGGGAGGGAACACTGAAGCTTTCTTT
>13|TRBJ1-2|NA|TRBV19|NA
CASNVGRAYGYTF
TGTGCCAGTAACGTGGGCAGGGCCTATGGCTACACCTTC
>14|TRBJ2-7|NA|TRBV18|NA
CASSTRGLSYEQYF
TGTGCCAGCTCAACCAGGGGCCTATCCTACGAGCAGTACTTC
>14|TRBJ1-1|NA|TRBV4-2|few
CASSQGVGNTEAFF
TGTGCCAGCAGCCAAGGGGTCGGGAACACTGAAGCTTTCTTT
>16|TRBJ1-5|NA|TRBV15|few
CATSREQGRPGQPQHF
TGTGCCACCAGCAGAGAGCAGGGAAGGCCCGGTCAGCCCCAGCATTTT
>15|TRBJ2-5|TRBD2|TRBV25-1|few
CASSELGLAEETQYF
TGTGCCAGCAGTGAATTAGGACTAGCGGAAGAGACCCAGTACTTC
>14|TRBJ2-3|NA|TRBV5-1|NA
CASHSGTAGDTQYF
TGCGCCAGCCATTCCGGGACAGCGGGAGATACGCAGTATTTT
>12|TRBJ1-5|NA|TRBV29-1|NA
CSVGTENQPQHF
TGCAGCGTTGGAACAGAGAATCAGCCCCAGCATTTT
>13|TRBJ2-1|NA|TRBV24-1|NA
CATTGEASNEQFF
TGTGCCACCACAGGGGAAGCATCAAATGAGCAGTTCTTC
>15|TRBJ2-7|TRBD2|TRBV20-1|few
CSARARLAGVYEQYF
TGCAGTGCTAGAGCCCGACTAGCGGGGGTCTACGAGCAGTACTTC
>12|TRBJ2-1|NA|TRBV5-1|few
CASSVTSYEQFF
TGCGCCAGCAGCGTAACTAGCTATGAGCAGTTCTTC
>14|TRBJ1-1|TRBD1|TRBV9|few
CASSVGGGWTEAFF
TGTGCCAGCAGCGTAGGAGGGGGCTGGACTGAAGCTTTCTTT
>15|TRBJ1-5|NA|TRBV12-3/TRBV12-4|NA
CASSFSQAHNQPQHF
TGTGCCAGCAGTTTTTCGCAGGCGCACAATCAGCCCCAGCATTTT
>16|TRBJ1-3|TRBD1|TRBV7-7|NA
CASSPGQGMPGNTIYF
TGTGCCAGCAGCCCCGGACAGGGGATGCCTGGAAACACCATATATTTT